One sample yielded the 31 T cell receptor beta chains listed below, sequenced in a study of T cell changes during pregnancy in multiple sclerosis. Sequencing was performed with immunoSEQ multiplex PCR; in TCRdb, only in-frame clones are kept and a portion is missing. The sample holds 55,000 to 65,000 clones, roughly 93% seen once. Sequencing was performed on peripheral blood, taken after pregnancy. These receptors were collected from a female donor with multiple sclerosis, enrolled in a pregnancy study.

This chain joins TRBV19 and TRBJ1-2, with D perhaps TRBD1 (5 bases). CDR1 and CDR2 (germline): LNHDA, SQIVND (reference sequence). This CDR3 has 10 residues. Trimming removed 9 bases at V and 8 bases at J, with 10 bases between. CDR3 region: CASSGGGYTF. The CDR3 DNA reads as TGTGCCAGCTCTGGGGGGGGCTACACCTTC.

The chain combines TRBV7-2 with TRBJ1-4; D unclear. The CDR3 sequence is 13 residues long. The germline V gene encodes CDR1 SGHTA and CDR2 FQGNSA. The V end was cut by 1 base, the J end by 4 bases, with 4 bases between. The CDR3 sequence is CASSLVGNEKLFF. In nucleotides, the CDR3 is TGTGCCAGCAGCTTAGTCGGTAATGAAAAACTGTTTTTT. Filled out from reference TRBV7-2 and TRBJ1-4, the complete variable domain reads GAGVSQSPSNKVTEKGKDVELRCDPISGHTALYWYRQSLGQGLEFLIYFQGNSAPDKSGLPSDRFSAERTGGSVSTLTIQRTQQEDSAVYLCASSLVGNEKLFFGSGTQLSVL.

This clone was observed a single time. J is TRBJ2-3 and V is TRBV28, with a possible D match to TRBD2 (5 bases). Germline CDR1 MDHEN, CDR2 SYDVKM. The CDR3 loop spans 16 amino acids. Trimming removed 8 bases from V and 0 bases from J, with 18 bases in between. The CDR3 loop is CASGNLPGSSTDTQYF. The CDR3 coding sequence is TGTGCCAGCGGAAACTTGCCGGGATCTAGCACAGATACGCAGTATTTT.

The chain employs TRBV11-1 and TRBJ1-2, with D perhaps matching TRBD1 (6 bases). Deletions cut 5 bases from V and 6 bases from J, with 13 bases between. This CDR3 is built from 13 residues. Germline V gene data show CDR1 as SGHAT and CDR2 as FQDESV (reference sequence). The CDR3 nucleotides read TGTGCCAGCAGCCTGGGGCCAGGGGATGGCTACACCTTC. It encodes CASSLGPGDGYTF.

The V and J genes are TRBV19 and TRBJ2-1; D might be TRBD2 (5 bases). The CDR3 extends over 16 amino acids. Germline CDR1 LNHDA, CDR2 SQIVND (reference sequence). Trimming took 7 bases from V and 0 from J, leaving 16 bases between them. The DNA for the CDR3 is TGTGCCAGTAACCCCAGAGGACTTTCCTCCTACAATGAGCAGTTCTTC. Residues: CASNPRGLSSYNEQFF.

The chain couples TRBV27 to TRBJ2-1; the match to TRBD2 covers 15 bases. Germline lookup yields CDR1 MNHEY and CDR2 SMNVEV (reference sequence). With 10 bases clipped from V and 5 bases from J, the junction kept 6 bases outside the gene matches. The CDR3 length is 15 residues. The CDR3 nucleotides are TGTGCCACCATCGGACTAGCGGGAGGGGACAATGAGCAGTTCTTC. This gives the protein CATIGLAGGDNEQFF.

The chain couples TRBV4-3 to TRBJ2-3; 9 bases align to TRBD1. This CDR3 region has 16 residues. J gave up 4 bases and V 4 bases, and 9 bases lay outside the gene matches. In germline, CDR1 is LGHNA, CDR2 YSLEER. The chain's CDR3 is CASSLRDRATADTQYF. As DNA, the CDR3 is TGCGCCAGCAGCCTCCGGGACAGGGCAACGGCAGATACGCAGTATTTT.

The gene calls are TRBV15 and TRBJ2-1; 14 bases agree with TRBD2. Germline loops: CDR1 LNHNV, CDR2 YYDKDF (reference sequence). The CDR3 totals 17 residues. The trim removed 0 bases at V and 6 bases at J, leaving 4 bases unmatched. The CDR3 coding sequence is TGTGCCACCAGCAGAGATCTAGGGACTAGCGGGAGCAATGAGCAGTTCTTC. Its protein is CATSRDLGTSGSNEQFF.

The chain is built from TRBV7-9 and TRBJ1-5; D call uncertain. The CDR3 sequence is 13 residues long. CDR1 and CDR2 (germline): SEHNR, FQNEAQ (reference sequence). V was trimmed by 6 bases and J by 8 bases, leaving 14 bases between them. The CDR3 here is CASRRDSGEPQHF. For the CDR3, the DNA is TGTGCCAGCAGAAGGGATAGCGGAGAGCCCCAGCATTTT.

The V and J genes are TRBV9 and TRBJ2-4; tentative D call: TRBD1 (5 bases). Trimming cost V 3 bases and J 8 bases, with 12 bases left between them. The germline V gene has CDR1 SGDLS and CDR2 YYNGEE. The CDR3 is 13 amino acids. The CDR3 protein is CASSGGLMDIQYF. The CDR3 DNA sequence: TGTGCCAGCAGCGGGGGCTTGATGGACATTCAGTACTTC.

This chain uses TRBV18 with TRBJ1-1, with a possible D match to TRBD1 (6 bases). The V end was cut by 3 bases, the J end by 0 bases, with 14 bases between. The CDR3 contains 16 residues. The V gene's germline CDR1 is KGHSH and CDR2 LQKENI. The CDR3 nucleotides read TGTGCCAGCTCACCGTACCGACAGGACGTGAACACTGAAGCTTTCTTT. Translated, it gives CASSPYRQDVNTEAFF.

V is TRBV30 and J is TRBJ2-2; TRBD2 agrees at 10 bases. This CDR3 contains 16 residues. Germline lookup yields CDR1 GTSNPN and CDR2 SVGIG (reference sequence). The trim removed 0 bases at V and 4 bases at J, leaving 5 bases unmatched. The CDR3 nucleotides are TGTGCCTGGAGTGTCCTAGCGGGAGAGGTCACCGGGGAGCTGTTTTTT. It yields the protein CAWSVLAGEVTGELFF.

This clone was detected once. The V gene is TRBV27, the J gene TRBJ2-3; 8 bases map to TRBD1. V lost 0 bases, J lost 3 bases, and 11 bases stayed unmatched. Germline CDR1 reads MNHEY; CDR2 reads SMNVEV (reference sequence). This CDR3 spans 18 amino acids. In DNA, the CDR3 is TGTGCCAGCAGTTTATCGGAAGGGGGCAGGGGGCGTACAGATACGCAGTATTTT. Residues: CASSLSEGGRGRTDTQYF.

CDR3 sequence reads: CASSPGTTQYEQYF. The CDR3 bases are TGTGCCAGCAGCCCCGGGACTACACAATACGAGCAGTACTTC. The genes are TRBV7-2 and TRBJ2-7; 7 nucleotides agree with TRBD2. The CDR3 runs 14 residues. Germline V gene lookup returns CDR1 SGHTA and CDR2 FQGNSA. The ends lost 5 bases at V and 4 bases at J; junction bases unmatched: 8.

The rearrangement joins TRBV29-1 to TRBJ2-1, with TRBD2 matching 11 bases. The CDR3 contains 14 residues. Trimming removed 3 bases from V and 6 bases from J; junction bases left unmatched: 4. The germline V gene has CDR1 SQVTM and CDR2 ANQGSEA. The CDR3 is CSVDLLAGGNEQFF. CDR3 nucleotides: TGCAGCGTTGATCTCCTAGCGGGAGGCAATGAGCAGTTCTTC.

The chain uses TRBV4-2 and TRBJ1-5; D remains ambiguous. The CDR3 sequence is 13 residues long. V gave up 0 bases and J gave up 5 bases, with 5 bases separating them. The V gene's germline CDR1 is LGHNA and CDR2 YNFKEQ. CDR3: CASSQDLDQPQHF. CDR3 DNA: TGTGCCAGCAGCCAAGATCTTGATCAGCCCCAGCATTTT.

The rearrangement uses TRBV15 and TRBJ2-7, with D perhaps matching TRBD2 (6 bases). The CDR3 length is 14 residues. Germline CDR1 LNHNV, CDR2 YYDKDF (reference sequence). The V end lost 2 bases, the J end lost 5 bases, and 13 bases lay between the germline ends. This CDR3 is CATSRKSGPNEQYF. DNA of the CDR3: TGTGCCACCAGCAGAAAAAGCGGGCCGAACGAGCAGTACTTC. The full variable domain, in which reference TRBV15 and TRBJ2-7 provide the parts outside the CDR3, is DAMVIQNPRYQVTQFGKPVTLSCSQTLNHNVMYWYQQKSSQAPKLLFHYYDKDFNNEADTPDNFQSRRPNTSFCFLDIRSPGLGDTAMYLCATSRKSGPNEQYFGPGTRLTVT.

The chain combines TRBV7-8 with TRBJ1-2, with TRBD1 identical over 8 bases. CDR1 SGHVS and CDR2 FQNEAQ come from the germline V gene. V was clipped by 5 bases and J by 5 bases; unmatched bases: 4. The CDR3 is 13 residues long. CDR3 sequence reads: CASSPTGDYGYTF. The CDR3 DNA is TGTGCCAGCAGCCCGACAGGGGATTATGGCTACACCTTC.

The rearrangement links TRBV30 to TRBJ1-1; TRBD1 agrees at 10 bases. Germline CDR1 is GTSNPN and CDR2 is SVGIG (reference sequence). J gave up 3 bases and V 7 bases, and 8 bases lay outside the gene matches. The CDR3 contains 14 residues. CDR3 sequence (DNA): TGTGCCTTATGGACAGGGGGTGGCTACACTGAAGCTTTCTTT. This gives the protein CALWTGGGYTEAFF.

This rearrangement joins TRBV5-4 to TRBJ1-2; the D is unclear. The CDR3 runs 13 residues. Germline CDR1 and CDR2: SGHNT and YYREEE (reference sequence). Trimming took 4 bases from V and 6 from J, leaving 13 bases between them. The CDR3 region is CASSQTRVNGYTF. CDR3 DNA sequence: TGTGCCAGCAGCCAAACCCGGGTCAATGGCTACACCTTC.

This clone came up once. The genes are TRBV4-1 and TRBJ1-2, with D possibly TRBD1 on 5 matching bases. V dropped 2 bases and J dropped 8 bases, with 12 bases sitting between them. CDR1 MGHRA and CDR2 YSYEKL come from the germline V gene. The CDR3 consists of 13 residues. CDR3 in amino acids: CASSQQGSGGYTF. DNA for the CDR3: TGCGCCAGCAGCCAACAGGGAAGCGGGGGCTACACCTTC.

This clone was seen only once. This rearrangement joins TRBV6-1 to TRBJ1-5; 7 nucleotides line up with TRBD1. The CDR3 covers 14 residues. With 7 bases clipped from V and 4 bases from J, the junction kept 7 bases outside the gene matches. Germline V gives CDR1 MNHNS, CDR2 SASEGT. The CDR3 nucleotides are TGTGCCAGCACAGGACAGGTTCCTAATCAGCCCCAGCATTTT. Amino acid sequence: CASTGQVPNQPQHF.

This chain uses TRBV4-2 with TRBJ2-1; TRBD2 matches at 8 bases. The trim removed 3 bases at V and 5 bases at J, leaving 6 bases unmatched. The germline V gene encodes CDR1 LGHNA and CDR2 YNFKEQ. This CDR3 has 15 amino acids. The CDR3 spells CASSQDPTSDNEQFF. The DNA of the CDR3 is TGTGCCAGCAGCCAGGACCCGACTAGCGACAATGAGCAGTTCTTC.

The chain is built from TRBV5-8 and TRBJ2-3; D unclear. Trimming removed 0 bases from V and 2 bases from J, with 10 bases in between. The germline gives CDR1 SGHTS, CDR2 YDEGEE. The CDR3 runs to 15 residues. CDR3 coding DNA: TGTGCCAGCAGCTTGGGACACAAGCCCACAGATACGCAGTATTTT. This codes for CASSLGHKPTDTQYF.

This clone was observed once. The chain links TRBV5-4 to TRBJ1-3; D is unclear. The V and J ends lost 1 base and 3 bases respectively, with 5 bases between them. The CDR3 runs to 13 residues. CDR1 is SGHNT and CDR2 is YYREEE in the germline V gene (reference sequence). This CDR3 reads CASSLNIGNTIYF. The CDR3 DNA follows: TGTGCCAGCAGCTTGAACATTGGAAACACCATATATTTT.

The rearrangement joins TRBV18 to TRBJ2-7; TRBD2 aligns across 9 bases. V shed 2 bases, J shed 2 bases, and the junction held 7 bases outside the gene matches. From germline, CDR1 is KGHSH and CDR2 LQKENI. The CDR3 consists of 16 residues. CDR3 DNA: TGTGCCAGCTCACCAAAGCCGCTAGCGGGGACCTACGAGCAGTACTTC. Amino acids: CASSPKPLAGTYEQYF. Full variable domain (outside the CDR3, taken from reference TRBV18 and TRBJ2-7): NAGVMQNPRHLVRRRGQEARLRCSPMKGHSHVYWYRQLPEEGLKFMVYLQKENIIDESGMPKERFSAEFPKEGPSILRIQQVVRGDSAAYFCASSPKPLAGTYEQYFGPGTRLTVT.

Here the CDR3 reads CASSQTSSQETQYF. The CDR3 bases are TGTGCCAGCTCGCAGACTAGCTCCCAAGAGACCCAGTACTTC. The chain uses TRBV18 and TRBJ2-5, with 7 bases aligning to TRBD2. The V and J ends lost 6 bases and 1 base, in that order; junction bases with no gene match: 5. Germline V lookup: CDR1 KGHSH, CDR2 LQKENI. The CDR3 has 14 amino acids.

This chain connects TRBV29-1 to TRBJ2-3; D is possibly TRBD2 (5 bases). V lost 3 bases to trimming and J lost 1 base, with 5 bases between them. Germline loops: CDR1 SQVTM, CDR2 ANQGSEA. The CDR3 has 12 amino acids. CDR3: CSVERGTDTQYF. The CDR3 bases are TGCAGCGTTGAGCGGGGCACAGATACGCAGTATTTT.

This sequence joins TRBV14 and TRBJ2-6; 11 nucleotides match TRBD1. Germline CDR1 and CDR2: SGHDN and FVKESK. CDR3 size: 17 residues. Unmatched junction bases numbered 6, after V lost 3 bases and J lost 5 bases. CDR3 nucleotide sequence: TGTGCCAGCAGCCACGGGACAGGGGGGACCTGGGCCAACGTCCTGACTTTC. Its translation is CASSHGTGGTWANVLTF.

The count of this clone is one. Germline and junction disagree at one end, which may indicate a read error. The chain combines TRBV7-7 with TRBJ2-2, with a weak D call TRBD1 (5 bases). Germline CDR1 is SSHAT and CDR2 is FNYEAQ (reference sequence). This CDR3 comprises 13 residues. This CDR3 reads CASSSRVAGELFF. In DNA form, the CDR3 reads TGTGCTAGCAGCTCCAGGGTCGCCGGGGAGCTGTTTTTT.

This sequence joins TRBV29-1 and TRBJ2-3; 10 bases are a match to TRBD2. From germline, CDR1 is SQVTM and CDR2 ANQGSEA. The CDR3 runs 19 residues. V lost 0 bases and J lost 0; bases outside the gene matches: 12. As DNA, the CDR3 is TGCAGCGTTGAAGACGAGACTAGCGGGTGGGGTACTAGCACAGATACGCAGTATTTT. Translating gives CSVEDETSGWGTSTDTQYF.